The sequence of this T cell receptor beta chain was determined in a study of blood T cells in healthy people across ages. A sample-barcoded 5' primer and a J-beta primer mix were used in a second PCR of roughly 7 to 11 cycles. TCRdb recomputed calls from the 5' RACE reads with MiXCR, one row per CDR3 protein. Here the sample spans around 650,000 distinct CDR3 sequences, over 40% being singletons. This CDR3 spans 14 amino acids. V lost 6 bases to trimming and J lost 12 bases, with 24 bases between them. Germline assignment: CDR1 SQVTM and CDR2 ANQGSEA. This clonotype was counted between two and nine times.

The clonotype originates from a man aged 80 or over in good health. The material sequenced was blood. The V gene is TRBV29-1, the J gene TRBJ2-1; possibly TRBD2 for D (5 bases). The CDR3 reads CSVTSGSRDFVQFF. In nucleotides, the CDR3 is TGCAGCGTGACCTCCGGGTCACGGGATTTTGTGCAGTTCTTC.